The source of this T cell receptor (beta chain) is a study of OX40 agonist ivuxolimab in advanced cancers. Background on the whole study: Ivuxolimab, which targeted the costimulatory receptor OX40 (CD134), was an agonistic, fully human IgG2 monoclonal antibody. Intravenous ivuxolimab was administered to patients every 2 weeks at six dose levels: 0.01, 0.1, 0.3, 1.5, 3 and 10 mg/kg. Of the roughly 52 dose-escalation patients, hepatocellular carcinoma was present in about 20, melanoma in some 15, renal cell carcinoma in 9 and head and neck cancer in 9. In the dose-escalation cohort, around four fifths of patients were male, and the mean age was around 60 years, with a range of about 23 to 85. Prior anti-PD-1, anti-PD-L1 or anti-CTLA-4 therapy was permitted, and checkpoint inhibitors had been received by approximately 39% of dose-escalation patients. Three dose-escalation patients achieved partial responses, one with hepatocellular carcinoma and two with cutaneous melanoma. Peripheral TCRbeta sequencing was intended to test whether TCR sequence diversity was altered and clonal T-cell expansion was caused by ivuxolimab. The paper covers the monotherapy dose-escalation part of the phase I ivuxolimab trial, which included N of about 50 patients.

Comment on this clone: Its target antigen remains unknown. No much larger clone is present one base from it, and per-base qualities are unavailable.

The germline V gene (reference sequence) supplies CDR1 SGHKS and CDR2 YYEKEE. From the cysteine through the phenylalanine, the CDR3 covers 11 amino acids. Only the CDR3 region is kept as DNA, spanning 33 bases read in frame from base 1. Trimming costs V 4 bases and J 4 bases, and their ends lie 3 bases apart. Patients with a history of autoimmune disease or receiving systemic immunosuppression were excluded from the trial. In every dose cohort, peripheral blood was drawn for TCR sequencing at baseline, cycle 4 day 1, and cycle 7 day 1. The samples were taken from a phase I, first-in-human, multicenter, open-label dose-escalation trial of ivuxolimab. The trial enrolled adults with locally advanced or metastatic head and neck squamous cell, hepatocellular, melanoma or renal cell carcinoma. Before TCR sequencing, CD4+ T cells and CD8+ T cells from peripheral blood were sorted into separate populations.

Beyond this particular receptor, the publication reports: The antigen specificity of the clonally expanded peripheral T cells was not determined. After ivuxolimab, CD8+ T cells had more expanded clones than CD4+ T cells on average. Low levels of normalized T-cell clonal expansion were also seen in some nonresponding patients. In the 0.1-3.0 mg/kg groups, partial responders were among the patients with the lowest normalized peripheral clonal expansion, particularly in CD8+ T cells. At doses from 0.1 to 3.0 mg/kg, clonal expansion was seen in both CD4+ and CD8+ blood T cells between baseline and week 6.

For sequencing of the TCRbeta CDR3 region, genomic DNA was extracted from the sorted cells. The immunoSEQ Assay was used to sequence the TCRbeta CDR3 regions. The clones in this table, taken by TCRdb from immuneACCESS, are in-frame only. Not every clone is retained; where verified, under half of the shortfall comes from an unresolved V gene, and the cause of the rest is unknown. The sample profile shows 73,000 or so clones; around 90% of them were found once. The ten largest clones capture roughly 0.44% of the sample. This clonotype was sampled from an adult with an advanced solid tumor such as melanoma, head and neck, liver or kidney cancer. The rearranged chain carries TRBV5-5 and TRBJ2-1, with the D gene uncertain. Sequencing used CD4+ or CD8+ T cells sorted from blood, obtained in a trial of the OX40 agonist ivuxolimab. The CDR3 loop reads CASSTYNEQFF. The sequenced DNA is TGTGCCAGCAGCACGTACAATGAGCAGTTCTTC.